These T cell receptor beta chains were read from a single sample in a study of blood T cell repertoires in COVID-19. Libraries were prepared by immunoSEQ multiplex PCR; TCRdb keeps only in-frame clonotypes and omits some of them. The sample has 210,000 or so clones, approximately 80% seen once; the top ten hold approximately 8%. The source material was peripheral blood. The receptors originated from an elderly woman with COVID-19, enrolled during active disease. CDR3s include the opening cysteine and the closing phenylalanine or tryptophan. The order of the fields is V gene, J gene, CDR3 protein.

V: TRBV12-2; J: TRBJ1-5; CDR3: CASRLGGARQPQHF
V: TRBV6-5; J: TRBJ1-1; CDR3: CATNRGHSAEAFF
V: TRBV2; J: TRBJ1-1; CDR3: CASSGDTPNTEAFF
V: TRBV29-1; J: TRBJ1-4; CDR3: CSVTGGAGEKLFF
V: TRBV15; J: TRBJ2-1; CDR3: CATSRAGQPNNEQFF
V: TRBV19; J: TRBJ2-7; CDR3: CASSRTGGGYEQYF
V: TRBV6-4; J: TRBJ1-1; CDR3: CASSDSHDRTEAFF
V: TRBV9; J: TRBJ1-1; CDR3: CASSRDRGLLNTEAFF
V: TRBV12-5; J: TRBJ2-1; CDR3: CASGSYPGSYNEQFF
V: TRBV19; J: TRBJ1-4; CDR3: CASSLGTVNEKLFF
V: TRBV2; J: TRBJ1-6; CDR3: CASSEGGGRPLHF
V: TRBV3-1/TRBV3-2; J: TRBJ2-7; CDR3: CASSQVVDRGYEQYF
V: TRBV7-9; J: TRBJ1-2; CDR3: CASSTEQGGYTF
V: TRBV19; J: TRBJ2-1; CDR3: CASTPTSGVYNEQFF